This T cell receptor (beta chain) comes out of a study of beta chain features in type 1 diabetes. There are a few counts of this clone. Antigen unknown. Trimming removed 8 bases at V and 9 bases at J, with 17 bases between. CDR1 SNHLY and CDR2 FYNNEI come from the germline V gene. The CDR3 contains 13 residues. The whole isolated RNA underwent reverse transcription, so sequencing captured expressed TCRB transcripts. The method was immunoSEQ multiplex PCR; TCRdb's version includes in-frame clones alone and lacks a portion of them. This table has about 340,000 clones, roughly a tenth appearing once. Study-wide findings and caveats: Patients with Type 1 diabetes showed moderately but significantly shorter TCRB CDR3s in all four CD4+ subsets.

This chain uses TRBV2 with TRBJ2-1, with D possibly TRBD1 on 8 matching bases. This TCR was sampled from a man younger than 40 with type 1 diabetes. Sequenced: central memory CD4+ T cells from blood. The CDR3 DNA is TGTGCCAGCTGCGAACAGGGGGAGGGTGAGCAGTTCTTC. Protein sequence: CASCEQGEGEQFF.